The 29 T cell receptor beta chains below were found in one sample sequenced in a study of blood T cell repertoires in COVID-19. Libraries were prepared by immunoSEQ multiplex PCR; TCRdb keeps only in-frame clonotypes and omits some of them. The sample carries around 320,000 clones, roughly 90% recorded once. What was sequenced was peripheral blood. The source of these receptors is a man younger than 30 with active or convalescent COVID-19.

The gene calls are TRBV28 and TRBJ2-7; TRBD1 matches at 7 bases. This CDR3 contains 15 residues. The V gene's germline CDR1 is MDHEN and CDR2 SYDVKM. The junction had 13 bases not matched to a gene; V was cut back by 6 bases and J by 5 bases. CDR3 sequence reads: CASRRATGPIHEQYF. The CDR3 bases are TGTGCCAGCAGGCGAGCGACAGGGCCAATCCACGAGCAGTACTTC.

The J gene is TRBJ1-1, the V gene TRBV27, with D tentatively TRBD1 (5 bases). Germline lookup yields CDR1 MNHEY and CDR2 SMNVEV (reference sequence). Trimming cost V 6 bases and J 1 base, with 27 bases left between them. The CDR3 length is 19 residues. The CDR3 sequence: CASSRAPDTIVLRNTEAFF. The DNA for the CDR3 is TGTGCCAGCAGCAGAGCACCGGACACAATCGTACTCCGGAACACTGAAGCTTTCTTT.

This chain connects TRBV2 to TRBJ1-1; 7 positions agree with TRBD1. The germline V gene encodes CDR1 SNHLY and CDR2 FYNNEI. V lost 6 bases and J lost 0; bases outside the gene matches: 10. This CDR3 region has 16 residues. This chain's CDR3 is CASRSRQGFVNTEAFF. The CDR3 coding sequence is TGTGCCAGCAGAAGCAGACAGGGATTTGTGAACACTGAAGCTTTCTTT. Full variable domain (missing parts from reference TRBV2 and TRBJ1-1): EPEVTQTPSHQVTQMGQEVILRCVPISNHLYFYWYRQILGQKVEFLVSFYNNEISEKSEIFDDQFSVERPDGSNFTLKIRSTKLEDSAMYFCASRSRQGFVNTEAFFGQGTRLTVV.

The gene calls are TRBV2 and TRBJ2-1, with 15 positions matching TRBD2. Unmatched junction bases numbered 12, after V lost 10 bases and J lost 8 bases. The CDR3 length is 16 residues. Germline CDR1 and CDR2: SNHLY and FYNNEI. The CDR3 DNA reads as TGTGCCACCCCTCCGGGACTAGCGGGAGGAGTAGATGAGCAGTTCTTC. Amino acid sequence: CATPPGLAGGVDEQFF.

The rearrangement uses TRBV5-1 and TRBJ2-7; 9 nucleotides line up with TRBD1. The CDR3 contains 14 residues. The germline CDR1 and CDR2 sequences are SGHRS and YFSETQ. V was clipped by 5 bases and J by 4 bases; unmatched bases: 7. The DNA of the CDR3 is TGCGCCAGCAGGCCGGGACAGGGTGCTTACGAGCAGTACTTC. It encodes CASRPGQGAYEQYF.

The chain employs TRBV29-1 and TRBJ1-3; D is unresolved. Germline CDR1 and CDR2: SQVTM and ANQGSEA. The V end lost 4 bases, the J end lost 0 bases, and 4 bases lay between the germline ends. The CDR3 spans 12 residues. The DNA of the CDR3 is TGCAGCGTTGCTATCTCTGGAAACACCATATATTTT. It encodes CSVAISGNTIYF.

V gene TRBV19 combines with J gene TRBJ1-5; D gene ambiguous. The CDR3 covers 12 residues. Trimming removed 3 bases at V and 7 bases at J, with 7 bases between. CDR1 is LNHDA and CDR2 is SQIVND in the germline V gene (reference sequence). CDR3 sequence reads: CASSIPLQPQHF. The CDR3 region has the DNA TGTGCCAGTAGTATCCCCCTGCAGCCCCAGCATTTT. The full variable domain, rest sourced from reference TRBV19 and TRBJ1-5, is DGGITQSPKYLFRKEGQNVTLSCEQNLNHDAMYWYRQDPGQGLRLIYYSQIVNDFQKGDIAEGYSVSREKKESFPLTVTSAQKNPTAFYLCASSIPLQPQHFGDGTRLSIL.

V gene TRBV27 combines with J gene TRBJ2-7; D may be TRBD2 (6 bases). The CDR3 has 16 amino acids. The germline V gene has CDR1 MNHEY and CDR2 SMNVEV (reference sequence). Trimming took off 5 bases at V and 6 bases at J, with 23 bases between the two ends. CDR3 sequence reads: CASSPSPGTAIGEQYF. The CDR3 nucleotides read TGTGCCAGCAGTCCAAGTCCCGGGACTGCGATTGGCGAGCAGTACTTC.

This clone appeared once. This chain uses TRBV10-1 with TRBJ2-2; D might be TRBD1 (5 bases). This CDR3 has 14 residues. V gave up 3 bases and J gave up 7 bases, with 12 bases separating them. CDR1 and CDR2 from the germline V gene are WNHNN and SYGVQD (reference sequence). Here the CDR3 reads CASSDPGRGGELFF. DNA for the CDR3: TGCGCCAGCAGTGACCCAGGGCGCGGCGGGGAGCTGTTTTTT.

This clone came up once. The CDR3 coding sequence is TGCGCCAGCAGCCGAGGGGGACTAGCGGTAAACATTCAGTACTTC. Translation: CASSRGGLAVNIQYF. V and J are TRBV4-1 and TRBJ2-4; TRBD2 matches 11 bases. CDR1 is MGHRA, CDR2 YSYEKL, per germline. J lost 6 bases, V lost 4 bases, and 5 bases had no gene match. This CDR3 is 15 amino acids long.

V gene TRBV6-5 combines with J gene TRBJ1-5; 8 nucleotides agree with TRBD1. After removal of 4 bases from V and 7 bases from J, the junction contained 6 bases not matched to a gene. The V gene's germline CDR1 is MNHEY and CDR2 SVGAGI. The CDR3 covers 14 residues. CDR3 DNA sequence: TGTGCCAGCAGTTTTCAGGGGGCTTGGCAGCCCCAGCATTTT. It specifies CASSFQGAWQPQHF.

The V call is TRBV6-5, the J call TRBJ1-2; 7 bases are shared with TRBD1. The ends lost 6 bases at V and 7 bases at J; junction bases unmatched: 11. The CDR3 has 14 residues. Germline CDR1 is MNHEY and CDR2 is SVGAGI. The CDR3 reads CASSLGTVRFGYTF. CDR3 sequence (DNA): TGTGCCAGCAGCCTAGGGACAGTACGGTTTGGCTACACCTTC.

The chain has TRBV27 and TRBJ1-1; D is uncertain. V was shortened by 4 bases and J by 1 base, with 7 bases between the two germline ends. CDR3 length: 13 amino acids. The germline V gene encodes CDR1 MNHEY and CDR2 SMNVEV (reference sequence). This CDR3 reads CASSYRQNTEAFF. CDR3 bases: TGTGCCAGCAGTTACAGACAGAACACTGAAGCTTTCTTT.

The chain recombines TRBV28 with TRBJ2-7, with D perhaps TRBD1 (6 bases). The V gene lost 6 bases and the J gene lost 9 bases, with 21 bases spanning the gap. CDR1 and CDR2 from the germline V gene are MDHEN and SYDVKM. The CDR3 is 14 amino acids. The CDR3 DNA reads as TGTGCCAGCAGGGAACTCCCCAACAGGGACGGGCAGTACTTC. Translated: CASRELPNRDGQYF. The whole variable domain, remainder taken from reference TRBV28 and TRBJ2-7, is DVKVTQSSRYLVKRTGEKVFLECVQDMDHENMFWYRQDPGLGLRLIYFSYDVKMKEKGDIPEGYSVSREKKERFSLILESASTNQTSMYLCASRELPNRDGQYFGPGTRLTVT.

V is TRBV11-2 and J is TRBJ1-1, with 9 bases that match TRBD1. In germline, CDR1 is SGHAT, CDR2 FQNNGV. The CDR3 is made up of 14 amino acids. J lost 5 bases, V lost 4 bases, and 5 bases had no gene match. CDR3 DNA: TGTGCCAGCAGCTCCCAGACAGGGGGGACTGAAGCTTTCTTT. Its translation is CASSSQTGGTEAFF.

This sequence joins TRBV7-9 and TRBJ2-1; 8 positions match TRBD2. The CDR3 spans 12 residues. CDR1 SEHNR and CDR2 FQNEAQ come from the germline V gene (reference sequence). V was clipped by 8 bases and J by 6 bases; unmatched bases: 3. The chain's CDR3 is CASAGTSNEQFF. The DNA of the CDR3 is TGTGCCAGCGCCGGGACTAGCAATGAGCAGTTCTTC.

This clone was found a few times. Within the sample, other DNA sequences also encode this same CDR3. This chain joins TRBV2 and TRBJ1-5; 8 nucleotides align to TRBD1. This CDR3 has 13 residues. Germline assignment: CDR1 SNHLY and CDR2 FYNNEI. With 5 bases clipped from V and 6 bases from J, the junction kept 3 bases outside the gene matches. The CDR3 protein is CASSLQGGQPQHF. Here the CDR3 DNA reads TGTGCCAGCAGTTTACAGGGGGGTCAGCCCCAGCATTTT.

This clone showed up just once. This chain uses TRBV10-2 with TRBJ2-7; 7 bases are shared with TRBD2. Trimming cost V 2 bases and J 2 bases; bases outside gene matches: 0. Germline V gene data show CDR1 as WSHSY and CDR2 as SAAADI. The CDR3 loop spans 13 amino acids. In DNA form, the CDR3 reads TGCGCCAGCAGTGAGGGGACTACCTACGAGCAGTACTTC. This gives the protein CASSEGTTYEQYF.

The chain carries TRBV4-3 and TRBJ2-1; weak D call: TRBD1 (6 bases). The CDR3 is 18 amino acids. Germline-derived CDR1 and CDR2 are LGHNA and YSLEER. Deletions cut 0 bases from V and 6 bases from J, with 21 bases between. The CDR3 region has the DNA TGCGCCAGCAGCCAAGATGGGACCGCAGGGGCGCCGGGCAATGAGCAGTTCTTC. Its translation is CASSQDGTAGAPGNEQFF.

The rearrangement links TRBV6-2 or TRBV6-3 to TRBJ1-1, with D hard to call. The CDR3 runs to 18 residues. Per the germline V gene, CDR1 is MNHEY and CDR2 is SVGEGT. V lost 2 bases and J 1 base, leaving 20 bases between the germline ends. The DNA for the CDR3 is TGTGCCAGCAGTTACCCGCTCTTCGAGACAAAACAGAACACTGAAGCTTTCTTT. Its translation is CASSYPLFETKQNTEAFF.

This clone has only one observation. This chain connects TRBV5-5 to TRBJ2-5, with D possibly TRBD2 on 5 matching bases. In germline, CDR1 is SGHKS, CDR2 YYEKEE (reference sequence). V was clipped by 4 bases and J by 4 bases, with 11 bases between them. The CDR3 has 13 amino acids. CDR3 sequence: CASSNPAGETQYF. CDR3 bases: TGTGCCAGCAGCAATCCGGCGGGAGAGACCCAGTACTTC.

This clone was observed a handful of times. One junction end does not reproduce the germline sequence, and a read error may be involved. This CDR3 reads CASTLGAGTAYNEQFF. CDR3 sequence (DNA): TGTGCCAGTACCCTTGGGGCCGGGACAGCCTATAATGAGCAGTTCTTC. The chain links TRBV19 to TRBJ2-1, with 7 positions matching TRBD1. CDR1 and CDR2 (germline): LNHDA, SQIVND (reference sequence). The CDR3 has 16 residues. Complete variable domain (other parts from reference TRBV19 and TRBJ2-1): DGGITQSPKYLFRKEGQNVTLSCEQNLNHDAMYWYRQDPGQGLRLIYYSQIVNDFQKGDIAEGYSVSREKKESFPLTVTSAQKNPTAFYLCASTLGAGTAYNEQFFGPGTRLTVL.

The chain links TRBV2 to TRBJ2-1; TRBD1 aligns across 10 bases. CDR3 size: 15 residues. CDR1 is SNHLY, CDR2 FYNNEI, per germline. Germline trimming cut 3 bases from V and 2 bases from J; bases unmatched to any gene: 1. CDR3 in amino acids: CASSETGGPYNEQFF. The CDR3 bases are TGTGCCAGCAGTGAGACAGGGGGCCCCTACAATGAGCAGTTCTTC.

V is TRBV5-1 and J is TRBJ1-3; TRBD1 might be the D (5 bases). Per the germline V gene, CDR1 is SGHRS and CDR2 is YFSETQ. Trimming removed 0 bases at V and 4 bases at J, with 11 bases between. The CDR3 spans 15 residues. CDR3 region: CASSLGTTLGNTIYF. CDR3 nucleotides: TGCGCCAGCAGCTTGGGGACAACCCTAGGAAACACCATATATTTT.

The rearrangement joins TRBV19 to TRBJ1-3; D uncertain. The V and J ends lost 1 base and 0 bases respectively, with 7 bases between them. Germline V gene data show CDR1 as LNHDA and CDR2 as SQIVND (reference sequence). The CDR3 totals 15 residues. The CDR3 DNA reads TGTGCCAGTAGTATAGTATACGGCTCTGGAAACACCATATATTTT. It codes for CASSIVYGSGNTIYF.

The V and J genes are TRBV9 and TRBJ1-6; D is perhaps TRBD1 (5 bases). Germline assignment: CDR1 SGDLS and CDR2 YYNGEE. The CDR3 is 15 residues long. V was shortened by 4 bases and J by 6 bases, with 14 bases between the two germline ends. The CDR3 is CASSQSRQSNSPLHF. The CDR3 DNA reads TGTGCCAGCAGCCAGAGCCGACAGAGTAATTCACCCCTCCACTTT.

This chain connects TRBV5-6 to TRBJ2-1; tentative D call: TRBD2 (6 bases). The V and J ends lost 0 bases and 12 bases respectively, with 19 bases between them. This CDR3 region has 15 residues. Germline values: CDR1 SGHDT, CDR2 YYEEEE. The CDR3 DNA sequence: TGTGCCAGCAGCTTGGCTGGCGGGAAGGGATTAGGGCAGTTCTTC. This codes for CASSLAGGKGLGQFF.

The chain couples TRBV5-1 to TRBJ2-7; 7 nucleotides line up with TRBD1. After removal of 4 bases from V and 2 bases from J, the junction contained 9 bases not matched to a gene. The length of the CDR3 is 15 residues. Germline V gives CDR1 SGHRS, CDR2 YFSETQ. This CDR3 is CASSRGQVDPYEQYF. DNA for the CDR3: TGCGCCAGCAGCAGAGGACAGGTTGACCCCTACGAGCAGTACTTC. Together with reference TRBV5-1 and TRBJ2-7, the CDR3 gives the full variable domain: KAGVTQTPRYLIKTRGQQVTLSCSPISGHRSVSWYQQTPGQGLQFLFEYFSETQRNKGNFPGRFSGRQFSNSRSEMNVSTLELGDSALYLCASSRGQVDPYEQYFGPGTRLTVT.

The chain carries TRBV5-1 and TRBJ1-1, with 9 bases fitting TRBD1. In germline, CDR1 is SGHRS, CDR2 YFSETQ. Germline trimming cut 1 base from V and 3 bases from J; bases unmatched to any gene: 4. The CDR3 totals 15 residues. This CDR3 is CASSLSGQGYTEAFF. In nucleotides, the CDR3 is TGCGCCAGCAGCTTGTCGGGACAGGGATACACTGAAGCTTTCTTT. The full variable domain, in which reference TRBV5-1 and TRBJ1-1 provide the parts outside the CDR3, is KAGVTQTPRYLIKTRGQQVTLSCSPISGHRSVSWYQQTPGQGLQFLFEYFSETQRNKGNFPGRFSGRQFSNSRSEMNVSTLELGDSALYLCASSLSGQGYTEAFFGQGTRLTVV.